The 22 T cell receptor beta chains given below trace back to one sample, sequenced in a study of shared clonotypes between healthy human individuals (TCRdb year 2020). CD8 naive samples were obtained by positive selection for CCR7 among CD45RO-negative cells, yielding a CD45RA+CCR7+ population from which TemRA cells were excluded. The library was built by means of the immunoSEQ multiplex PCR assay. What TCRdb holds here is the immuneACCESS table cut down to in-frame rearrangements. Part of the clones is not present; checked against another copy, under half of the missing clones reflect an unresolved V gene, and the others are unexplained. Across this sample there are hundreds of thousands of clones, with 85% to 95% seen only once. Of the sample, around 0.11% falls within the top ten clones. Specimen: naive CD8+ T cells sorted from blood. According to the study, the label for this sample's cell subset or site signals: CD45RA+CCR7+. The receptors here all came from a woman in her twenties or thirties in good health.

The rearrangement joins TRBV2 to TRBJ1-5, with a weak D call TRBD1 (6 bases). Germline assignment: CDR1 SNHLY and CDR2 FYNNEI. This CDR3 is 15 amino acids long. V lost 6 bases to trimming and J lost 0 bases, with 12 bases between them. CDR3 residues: CASRIGQYSNQPQHF. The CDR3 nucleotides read TGTGCCAGCAGGATCGGACAGTATAGCAATCAGCCCCAGCATTTT. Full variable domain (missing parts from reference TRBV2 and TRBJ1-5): EPEVTQTPSHQVTQMGQEVILRCVPISNHLYFYWYRQILGQKVEFLVSFYNNEISEKSEIFDDQFSVERPDGSNFTLKIRSTKLEDSAMYFCASRIGQYSNQPQHFGDGTRLSIL.

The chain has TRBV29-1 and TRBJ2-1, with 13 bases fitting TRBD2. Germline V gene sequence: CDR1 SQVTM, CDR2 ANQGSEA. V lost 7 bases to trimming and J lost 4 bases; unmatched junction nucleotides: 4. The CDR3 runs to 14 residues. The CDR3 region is CSGGTSGIYNEQFF. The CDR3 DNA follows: TGCAGCGGTGGGACTAGCGGGATATACAATGAGCAGTTCTTC.

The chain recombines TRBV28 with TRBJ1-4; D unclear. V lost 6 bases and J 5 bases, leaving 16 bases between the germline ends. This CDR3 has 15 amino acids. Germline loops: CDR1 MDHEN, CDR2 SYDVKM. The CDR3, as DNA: TGTGCCAGCAGCCTGGTGAAGGGCTGGAATGAAAAACTGTTTTTT. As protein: CASSLVKGWNEKLFF.

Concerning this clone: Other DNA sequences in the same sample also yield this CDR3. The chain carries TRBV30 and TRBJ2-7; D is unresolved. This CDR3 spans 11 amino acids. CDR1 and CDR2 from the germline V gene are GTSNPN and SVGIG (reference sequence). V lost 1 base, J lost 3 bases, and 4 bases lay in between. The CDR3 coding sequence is TGTGCCTGGAGTGCGGGCTACGAGCAGTACTTC. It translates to CAWSAGYEQYF.

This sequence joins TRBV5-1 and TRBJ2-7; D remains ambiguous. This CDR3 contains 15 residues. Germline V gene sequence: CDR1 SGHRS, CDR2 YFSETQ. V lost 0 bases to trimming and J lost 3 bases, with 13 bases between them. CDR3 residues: CASSLAASSGYEQYF. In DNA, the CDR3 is TGCGCCAGCAGCTTGGCAGCCTCATCTGGCTACGAGCAGTACTTC.

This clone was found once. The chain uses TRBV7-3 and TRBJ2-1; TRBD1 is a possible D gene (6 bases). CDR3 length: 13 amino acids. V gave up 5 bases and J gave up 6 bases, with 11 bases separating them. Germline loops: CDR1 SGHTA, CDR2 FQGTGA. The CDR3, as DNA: TGTGCCAGCAGCCTAGGGGGTCGCAATGAGCAGTTCTTC. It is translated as CASSLGGRNEQFF.

The CDR3 nucleotides are TGTGCCACCAGCGGGGGGGGATCCTACGAGCAGTACTTC. The encoded protein is CATSGGGSYEQYF. This chain joins TRBV15 and TRBJ2-7, with 7 bases aligning to TRBD2. Trimming took 5 bases from V and 1 from J; bases not matched to a gene: 2. The CDR3 consists of 13 residues. Looked up from germline, CDR1 is LNHNV and CDR2 is YYDKDF (reference sequence).

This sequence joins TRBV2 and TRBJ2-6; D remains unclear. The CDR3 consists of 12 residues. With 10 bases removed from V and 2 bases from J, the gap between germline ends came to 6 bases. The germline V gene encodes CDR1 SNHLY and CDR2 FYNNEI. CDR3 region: CATTTGANVLTF. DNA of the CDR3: TGTGCCACCACCACTGGGGCCAACGTCCTGACTTTC.

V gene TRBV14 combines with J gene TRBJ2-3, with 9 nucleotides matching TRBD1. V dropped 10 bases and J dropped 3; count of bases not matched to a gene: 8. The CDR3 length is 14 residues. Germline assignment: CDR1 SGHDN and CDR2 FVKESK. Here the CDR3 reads CAISDRGETDTQYF. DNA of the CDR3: TGTGCCATCTCGGACAGGGGTGAAACAGATACGCAGTATTTT.

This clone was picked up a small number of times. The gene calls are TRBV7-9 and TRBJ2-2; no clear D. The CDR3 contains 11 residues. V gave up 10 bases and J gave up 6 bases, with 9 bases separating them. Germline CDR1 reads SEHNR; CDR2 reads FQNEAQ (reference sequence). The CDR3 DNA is TGTGCCATTGGCGGACCCGGGGAGCTGTTTTTT. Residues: CAIGGPGELFF. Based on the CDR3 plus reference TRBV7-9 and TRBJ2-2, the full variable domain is DTGVSQNPRHKITKRGQNVTFRCDPISEHNRLYWYRQTLGQGPEFLTYFQNEAQLEKSRLLSDRFSAERPKGSFSTLEIQRTEQGDSAMYLCAIGGPGELFFGEGSRLTVL.

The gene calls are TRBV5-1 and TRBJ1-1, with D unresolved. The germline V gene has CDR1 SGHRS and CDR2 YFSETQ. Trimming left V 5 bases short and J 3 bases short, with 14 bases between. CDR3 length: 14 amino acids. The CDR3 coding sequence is TGCGCCAGCAGAAGATCCTCCTCGGACACTGAAGCTTTCTTT. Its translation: CASRRSSSDTEAFF. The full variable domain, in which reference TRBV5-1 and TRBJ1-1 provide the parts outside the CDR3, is KAGVTQTPRYLIKTRGQQVTLSCSPISGHRSVSWYQQTPGQGLQFLFEYFSETQRNKGNFPGRFSGRQFSNSRSEMNVSTLELGDSALYLCASRRSSSDTEAFFGQGTRLTVV.

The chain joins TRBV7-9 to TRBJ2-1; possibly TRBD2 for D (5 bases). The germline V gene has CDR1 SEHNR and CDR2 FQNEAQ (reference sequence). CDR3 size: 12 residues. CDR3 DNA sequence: TGTGCTATGAAACTAGAGAACAATGAGCAGTTCTTC. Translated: CAMKLENNEQFF.

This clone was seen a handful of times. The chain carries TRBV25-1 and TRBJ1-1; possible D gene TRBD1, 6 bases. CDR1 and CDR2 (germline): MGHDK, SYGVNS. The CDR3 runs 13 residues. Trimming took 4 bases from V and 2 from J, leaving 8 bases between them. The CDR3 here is CASSAQGNTEAFF. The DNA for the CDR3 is TGTGCCAGCAGTGCACAGGGTAACACTGAAGCTTTCTTT.

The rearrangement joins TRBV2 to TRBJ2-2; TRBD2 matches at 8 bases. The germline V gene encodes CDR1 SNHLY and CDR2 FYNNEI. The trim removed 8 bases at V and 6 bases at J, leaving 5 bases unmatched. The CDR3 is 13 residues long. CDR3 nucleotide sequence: TGTGCCAGCCTGGGACTAGGGGCCGGGGAGCTGTTTTTT. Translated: CASLGLGAGELFF.

The DNA for the CDR3 is TGTGCCACCAGCACCAGCACAGATACGCAGTATTTT. As protein: CATSTSTDTQYF. This sequence joins TRBV15 and TRBJ2-3; no firm D call. Trimming shortened V by 4 bases and J by 0 bases, and 2 bases separated the two germline ends. Germline V gene sequence: CDR1 LNHNV, CDR2 YYDKDF (reference sequence). CDR3 size: 12 residues.

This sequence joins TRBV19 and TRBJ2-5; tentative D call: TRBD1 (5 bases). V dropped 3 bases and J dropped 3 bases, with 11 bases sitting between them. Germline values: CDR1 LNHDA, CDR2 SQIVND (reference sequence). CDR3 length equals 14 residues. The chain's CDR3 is CASSMMLGEETQYF. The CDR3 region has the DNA TGTGCCAGTAGTATGATGTTAGGGGAAGAGACCCAGTACTTC.

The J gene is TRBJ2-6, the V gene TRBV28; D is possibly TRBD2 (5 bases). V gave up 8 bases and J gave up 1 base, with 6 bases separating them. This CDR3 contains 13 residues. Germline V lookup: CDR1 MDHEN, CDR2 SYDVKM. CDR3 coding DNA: TGTGCCAGCCGACTATCTGGGGCCAACGTCCTGACTTTC. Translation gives CASRLSGANVLTF.

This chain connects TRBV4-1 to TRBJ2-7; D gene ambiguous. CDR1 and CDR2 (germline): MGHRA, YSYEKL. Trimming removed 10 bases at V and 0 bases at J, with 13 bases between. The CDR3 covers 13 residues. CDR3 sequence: CATSDGPSYEQYF. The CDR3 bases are TGCGCCACCTCAGACGGGCCCTCCTACGAGCAGTACTTC.

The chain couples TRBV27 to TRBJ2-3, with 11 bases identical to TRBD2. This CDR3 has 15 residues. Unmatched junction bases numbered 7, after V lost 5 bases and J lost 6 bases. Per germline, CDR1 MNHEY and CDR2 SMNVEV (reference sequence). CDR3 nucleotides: TGTGCCAGCAGTCCGACTAGCGGGATGTTGGATACGCAGTATTTT. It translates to CASSPTSGMLDTQYF.

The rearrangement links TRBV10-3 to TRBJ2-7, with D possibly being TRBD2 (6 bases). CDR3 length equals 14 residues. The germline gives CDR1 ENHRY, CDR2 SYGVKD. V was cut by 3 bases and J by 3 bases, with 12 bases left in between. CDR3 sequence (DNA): TGTGCCATCAGTGACGGTAGCGGACTCTACGAGCAGTACTTC. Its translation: CAISDGSGLYEQYF.

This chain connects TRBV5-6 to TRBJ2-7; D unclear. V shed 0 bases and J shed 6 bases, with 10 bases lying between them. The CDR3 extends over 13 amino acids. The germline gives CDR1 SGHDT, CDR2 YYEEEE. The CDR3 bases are TGTGCCAGCAGCTTGGGGGATAGCTCCGAGCAGTACTTC. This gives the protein CASSLGDSSEQYF.

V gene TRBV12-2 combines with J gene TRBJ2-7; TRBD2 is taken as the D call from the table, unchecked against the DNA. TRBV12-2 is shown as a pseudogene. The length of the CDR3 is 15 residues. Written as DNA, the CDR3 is TGTGCAAGTCGACCAGCGGGAGGGCCCCACTACGAGCAGTACTTC. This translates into CASRPAGGPHYEQYF.